This T cell receptor beta chain is drawn from a study of T-cell memory formation after mild COVID-19. Overall study results and limits: Memory from before infection featured some responding clones, which suggests cross-reactive memory joined.

TCRdb reprocessed the 5' RACE reads via MiXCR and lists one record per CDR3 protein. The repertoire consists of about 470,000 distinct CDR3 sequences, with nearly 25% occurring once and the leading ten covering approximately 12%. This clonotype has a handful of counts. The antigen is unknown. Trimming took 5 bases from V and 2 from J; bases not matched to a gene: 8. Germline V gene sequence: CDR1 MNHEY, CDR2 SVGAGI. This CDR3 spans 15 amino acids. Source material: PBMCs or a T cell subset sorted from them (not recorded which). The rearrangement links TRBV6-5 to TRBJ2-7; 8 positions match TRBD2. This sequence was found in an adult woman who had mild COVID-19 (a few samples of this study predate the infection). Cell type and time point are not known. The CDR3: CASSVSGSGTYEQYF. Here the CDR3 DNA reads TGTGCCAGCAGTGTAAGCGGGAGTGGTACCTACGAGCAGTACTTC.